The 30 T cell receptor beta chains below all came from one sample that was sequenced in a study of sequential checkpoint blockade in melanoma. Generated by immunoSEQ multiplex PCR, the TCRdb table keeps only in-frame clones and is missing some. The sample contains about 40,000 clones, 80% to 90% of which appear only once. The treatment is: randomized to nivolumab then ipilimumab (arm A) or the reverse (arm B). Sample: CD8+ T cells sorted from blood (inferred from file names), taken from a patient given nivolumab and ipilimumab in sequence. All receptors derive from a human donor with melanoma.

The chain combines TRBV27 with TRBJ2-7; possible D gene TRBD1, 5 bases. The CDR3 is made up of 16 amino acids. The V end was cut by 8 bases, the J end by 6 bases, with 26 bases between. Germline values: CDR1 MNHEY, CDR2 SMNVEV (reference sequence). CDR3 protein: CASAYGFQGRLSEQYF. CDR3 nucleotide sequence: TGTGCCAGCGCCTACGGGTTCCAGGGTAGATTGAGCGAGCAGTACTTC.

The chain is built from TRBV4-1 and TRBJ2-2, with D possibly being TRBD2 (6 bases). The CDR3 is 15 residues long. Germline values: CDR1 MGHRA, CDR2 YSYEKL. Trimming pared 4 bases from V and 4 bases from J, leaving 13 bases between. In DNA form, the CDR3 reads TGCGCCAGCAGCCTCCGAGACGGGGGCACCGGGGAGCTGTTTTTT. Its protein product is CASSLRDGGTGELFF.

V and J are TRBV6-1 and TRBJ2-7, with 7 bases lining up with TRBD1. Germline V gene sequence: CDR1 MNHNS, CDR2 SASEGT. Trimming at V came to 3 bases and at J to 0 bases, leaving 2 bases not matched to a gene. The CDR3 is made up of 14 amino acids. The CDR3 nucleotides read TGTGCCAGCAGTGAGGGACAGCTCTCCTACGAGCAGTACTTC. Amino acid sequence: CASSEGQLSYEQYF.

The DNA of the CDR3 is TGTGCCAGCAGTGAGCCGGGACTCCGGGGCTACGAGCAGTACTTC. Translation gives CASSEPGLRGYEQYF. The V call is TRBV6-1, the J call TRBJ2-7; possible D gene TRBD2, 6 bases. This CDR3 contains 15 residues. Trimming left V 3 bases short and J 3 bases short, with 15 bases between. CDR1 and CDR2 from the germline V gene are MNHNS and SASEGT.

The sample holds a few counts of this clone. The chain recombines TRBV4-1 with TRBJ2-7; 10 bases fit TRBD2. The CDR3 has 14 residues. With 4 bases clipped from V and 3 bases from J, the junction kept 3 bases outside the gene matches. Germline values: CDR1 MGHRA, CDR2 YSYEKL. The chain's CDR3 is CASSPPSGGYEQYF. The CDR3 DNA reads TGCGCCAGCAGCCCCCCTAGCGGGGGCTACGAGCAGTACTTC.

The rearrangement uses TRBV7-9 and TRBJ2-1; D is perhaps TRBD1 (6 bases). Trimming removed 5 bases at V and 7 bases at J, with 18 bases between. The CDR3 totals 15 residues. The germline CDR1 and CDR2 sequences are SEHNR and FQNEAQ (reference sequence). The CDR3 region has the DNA TGTGCCAGCAGCCTTGGACAGTTGGTGGATAATGAGCAGTTCTTC. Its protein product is CASSLGQLVDNEQFF.

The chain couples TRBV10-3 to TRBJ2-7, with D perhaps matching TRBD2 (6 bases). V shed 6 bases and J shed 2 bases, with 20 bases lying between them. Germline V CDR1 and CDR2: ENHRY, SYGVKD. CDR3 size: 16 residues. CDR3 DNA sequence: TGTGCCATCAGCGGACCCCGGACTATTGAGCCCTACGAGCAGTACTTC. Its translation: CAISGPRTIEPYEQYF.

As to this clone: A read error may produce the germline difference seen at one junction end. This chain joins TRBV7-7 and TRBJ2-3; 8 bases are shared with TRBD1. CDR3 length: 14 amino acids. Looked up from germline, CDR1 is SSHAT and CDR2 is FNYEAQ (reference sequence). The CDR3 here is CASSLAGGVDTQYF. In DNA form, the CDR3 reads TGTGCTAGCAGCTTAGCAGGGGGCGTTGATACGCAGTATTTT.

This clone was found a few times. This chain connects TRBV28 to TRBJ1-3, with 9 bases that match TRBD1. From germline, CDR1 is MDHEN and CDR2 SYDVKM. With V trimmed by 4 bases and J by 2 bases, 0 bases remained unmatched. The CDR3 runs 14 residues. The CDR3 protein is CASSYRGPGNTIYF. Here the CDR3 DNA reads TGTGCCAGCAGTTACAGGGGGCCTGGAAACACCATATATTTT. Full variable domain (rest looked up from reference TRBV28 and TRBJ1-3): DVKVTQSSRYLVKRTGEKVFLECVQDMDHENMFWYRQDPGLGLRLIYFSYDVKMKEKGDIPEGYSVSREKKERFSLILESASTNQTSMYLCASSYRGPGNTIYFGEGSWLTVV.

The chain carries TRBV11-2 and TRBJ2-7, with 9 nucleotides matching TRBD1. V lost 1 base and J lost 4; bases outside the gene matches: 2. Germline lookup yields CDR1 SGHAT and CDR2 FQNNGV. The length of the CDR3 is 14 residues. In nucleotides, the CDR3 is TGTGCCAGCAGCTTAGGGGGACAGGGTTACGAGCAGTACTTC. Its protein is CASSLGGQGYEQYF.

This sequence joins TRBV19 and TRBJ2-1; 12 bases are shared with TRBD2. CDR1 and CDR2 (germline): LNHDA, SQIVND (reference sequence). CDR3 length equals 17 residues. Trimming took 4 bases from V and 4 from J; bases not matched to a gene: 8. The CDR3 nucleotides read TGTGCCAGTAGTACCTCGGGACTAGCGGGCCCGTACAATGAGCAGTTCTTC. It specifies CASSTSGLAGPYNEQFF.

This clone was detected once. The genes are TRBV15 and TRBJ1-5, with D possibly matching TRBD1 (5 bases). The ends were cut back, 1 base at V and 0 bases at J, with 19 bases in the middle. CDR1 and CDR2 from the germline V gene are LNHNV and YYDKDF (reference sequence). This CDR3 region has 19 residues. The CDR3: CATSRGYGSGGDSNQPQHF. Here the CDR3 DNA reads TGTGCCACCAGCAGAGGTTACGGGTCAGGAGGGGATAGCAATCAGCCCCAGCATTTT.

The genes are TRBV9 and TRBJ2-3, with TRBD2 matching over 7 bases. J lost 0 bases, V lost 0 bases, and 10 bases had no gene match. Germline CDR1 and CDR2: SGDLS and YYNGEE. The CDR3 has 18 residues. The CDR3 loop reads CASSVGPPWGGSTDTQYF. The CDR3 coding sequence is TGTGCCAGCAGCGTAGGCCCACCGTGGGGGGGGAGCACAGATACGCAGTATTTT.

The CDR3 DNA is TGTGCCAGTAGTATAGGAACAGGGAACACTGAAGCTTTCTTT. Protein product: CASSIGTGNTEAFF. The gene calls are TRBV19 and TRBJ1-1, with TRBD1 as a possible D gene (5 bases). Germline CDR1 LNHDA, CDR2 SQIVND (reference sequence). Trimming took 1 base from V and 1 from J, leaving 7 bases between them. This CDR3 region has 14 residues.

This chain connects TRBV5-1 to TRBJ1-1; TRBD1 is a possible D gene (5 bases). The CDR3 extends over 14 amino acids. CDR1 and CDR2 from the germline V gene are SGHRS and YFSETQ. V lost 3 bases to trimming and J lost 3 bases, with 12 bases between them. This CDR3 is CASSSLGPYTEAFF. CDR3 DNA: TGCGCCAGCAGCTCACTGGGGCCCTACACTGAAGCTTTCTTT.

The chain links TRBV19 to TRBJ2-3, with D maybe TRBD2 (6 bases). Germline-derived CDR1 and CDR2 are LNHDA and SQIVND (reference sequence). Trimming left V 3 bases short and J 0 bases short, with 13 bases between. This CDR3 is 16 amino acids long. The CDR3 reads CASSMAFGRSTDTQYF. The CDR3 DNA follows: TGTGCCAGTAGTATGGCGTTCGGGAGAAGCACAGATACGCAGTATTTT.

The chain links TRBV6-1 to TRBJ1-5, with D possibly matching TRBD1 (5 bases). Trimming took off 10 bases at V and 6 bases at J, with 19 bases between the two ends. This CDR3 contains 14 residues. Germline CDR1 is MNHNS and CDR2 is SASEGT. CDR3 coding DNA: TGTGCCAACGGAAAGTCGGGGGAGGGTCAGCCCCAGCATTTT. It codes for CANGKSGEGQPQHF.

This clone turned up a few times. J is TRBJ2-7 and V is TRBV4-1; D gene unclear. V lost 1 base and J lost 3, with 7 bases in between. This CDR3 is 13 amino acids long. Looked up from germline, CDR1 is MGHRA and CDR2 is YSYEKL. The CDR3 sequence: CASSQATYYEQYF. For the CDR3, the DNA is TGCGCCAGCAGCCAAGCCACCTACTACGAGCAGTACTTC.

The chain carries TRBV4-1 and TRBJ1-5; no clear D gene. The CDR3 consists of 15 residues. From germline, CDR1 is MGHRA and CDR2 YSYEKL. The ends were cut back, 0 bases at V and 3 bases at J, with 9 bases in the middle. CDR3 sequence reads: CASSQDPGVNQPQHF. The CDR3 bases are TGCGCCAGCAGCCAAGATCCGGGAGTCAATCAGCCCCAGCATTTT.

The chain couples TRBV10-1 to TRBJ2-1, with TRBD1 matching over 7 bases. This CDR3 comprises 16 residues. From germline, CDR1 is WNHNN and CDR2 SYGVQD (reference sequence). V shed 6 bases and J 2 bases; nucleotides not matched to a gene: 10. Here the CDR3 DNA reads TGCGCCAGCAGCCTCGAGACAGGGCATCCCTACAATGAGCAGTTCTTC. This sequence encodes CASSLETGHPYNEQFF.

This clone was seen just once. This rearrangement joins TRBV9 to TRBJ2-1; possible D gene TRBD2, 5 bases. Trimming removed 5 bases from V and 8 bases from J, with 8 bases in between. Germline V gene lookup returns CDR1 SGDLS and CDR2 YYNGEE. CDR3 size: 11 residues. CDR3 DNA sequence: TGTGCCAGCAGTCGAGCGGATGAGCAGTTCTTC. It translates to CASSRADEQFF.

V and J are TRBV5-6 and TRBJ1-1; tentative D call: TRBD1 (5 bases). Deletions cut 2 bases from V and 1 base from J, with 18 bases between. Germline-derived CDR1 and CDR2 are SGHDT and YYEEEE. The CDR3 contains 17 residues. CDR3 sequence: CASSFAWGPEQNTEAFF. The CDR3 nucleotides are TGTGCCAGCAGCTTCGCCTGGGGCCCGGAGCAGAACACTGAAGCTTTCTTT.

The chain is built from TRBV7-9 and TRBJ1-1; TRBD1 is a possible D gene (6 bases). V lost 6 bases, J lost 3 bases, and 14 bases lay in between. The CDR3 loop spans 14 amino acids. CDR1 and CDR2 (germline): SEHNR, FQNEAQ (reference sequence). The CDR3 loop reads CASSGWGRDTEAFF. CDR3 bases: TGTGCCAGCAGTGGATGGGGGCGCGACACTGAAGCTTTCTTT.

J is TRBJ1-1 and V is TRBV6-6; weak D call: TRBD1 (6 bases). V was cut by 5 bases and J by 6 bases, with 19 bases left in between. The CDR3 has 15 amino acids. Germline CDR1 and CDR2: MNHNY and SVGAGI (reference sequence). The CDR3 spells CASSTGPSGYAEAFF. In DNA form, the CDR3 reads TGTGCCAGCAGTACAGGGCCCTCCGGATACGCTGAAGCTTTCTTT.

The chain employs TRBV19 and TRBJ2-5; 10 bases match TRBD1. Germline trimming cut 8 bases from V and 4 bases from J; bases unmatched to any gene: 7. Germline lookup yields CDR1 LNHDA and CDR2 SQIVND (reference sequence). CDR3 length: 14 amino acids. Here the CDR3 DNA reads TGTGCCAGTGCCTGGGGACAGGGGTCAGAGACCCAGTACTTC. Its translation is CASAWGQGSETQYF.

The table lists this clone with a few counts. CDR3 residues: CASSLLDRDYEQYF. The CDR3 DNA reads as TGCGCCAGCAGCTTACTGGACAGGGACTACGAGCAGTACTTC. This chain connects TRBV5-1 to TRBJ2-7; TRBD1 agrees at 8 bases. Per germline, CDR1 SGHRS and CDR2 YFSETQ. With V trimmed by 2 bases and J by 3 bases, 4 bases remained unmatched. The CDR3 runs 14 residues.

CDR3 DNA sequence: TGTGCCAGCAGCTATCCGGGACAGGACATTTGGGAGCAGTTCTTC. Its protein product is CASSYPGQDIWEQFF. The chain links TRBV7-9 to TRBJ2-1, with 8 bases lining up with TRBD1. Germline loops: CDR1 SEHNR, CDR2 FQNEAQ (reference sequence). J was trimmed by 10 bases and V by 4 bases; bases with no gene match: 12. The CDR3 has 15 amino acids.

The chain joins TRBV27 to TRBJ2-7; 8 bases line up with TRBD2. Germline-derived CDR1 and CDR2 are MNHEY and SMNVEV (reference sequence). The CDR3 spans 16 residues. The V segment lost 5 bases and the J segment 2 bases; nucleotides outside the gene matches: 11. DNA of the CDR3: TGTGCCAGCAGTCAACTTGGAACTAGCGGCACCTACGAGCAGTACTTC. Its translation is CASSQLGTSGTYEQYF.

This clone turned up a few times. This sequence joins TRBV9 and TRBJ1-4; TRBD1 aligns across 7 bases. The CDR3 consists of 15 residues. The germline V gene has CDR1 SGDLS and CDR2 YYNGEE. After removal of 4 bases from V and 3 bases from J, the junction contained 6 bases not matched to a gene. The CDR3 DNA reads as TGTGCCAGCAGCACAACAGGGGTCGCTAATGAAAAACTGTTTTTT. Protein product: CASSTTGVANEKLFF. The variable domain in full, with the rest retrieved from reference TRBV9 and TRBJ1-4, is DSGVTQTPKHLITATGQRVTLRCSPRSGDLSVYWYQQSLDQGLQFLIQYYNGEERAKGNILERFSAQQFPDLHSELNLSSLELGDSALYFCASSTTGVANEKLFFGSGTQLSVL.

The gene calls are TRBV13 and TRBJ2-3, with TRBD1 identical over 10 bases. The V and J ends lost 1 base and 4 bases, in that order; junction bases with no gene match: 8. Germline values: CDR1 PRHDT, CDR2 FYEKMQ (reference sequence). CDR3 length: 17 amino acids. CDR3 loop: CASSLETPTGGADTQYF. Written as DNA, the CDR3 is TGTGCCAGCAGCTTAGAAACCCCGACAGGGGGCGCAGATACGCAGTATTTT.